This entry is about one TCR beta chain. The antigen remains undetermined. The sample is drawn from a study of T cell repertoires in cytomegalovirus infection. TCRdb reprocessed the reads via MiXCR and lists one record per CDR3 protein. The sample includes about a million distinct CDR3 sequences, around 30% of them seen just once. Germline V lookup: CDR1 SGHVS, CDR2 FNYEAQ. The CDR3 extends over 15 amino acids. V lost 5 bases, J lost 6 bases, and 14 bases lay in between. This material consisted of cultured CD8+ T cells from PBMCs, taken from culture after CMV antigen stimulation. The rearrangement uses TRBV7-6 and TRBJ1-6; no definite D call. This receptor was identified in a human donor in good health (CMV status not recorded). Some clones in this sample may be carry-over from other donors' samples. The CDR3 DNA reads TGTGCCAGCAGCCGGGGAGCAAAACTTAATTCACCCCTCCACTTT. Amino acids: CASSRGAKLNSPLHF.